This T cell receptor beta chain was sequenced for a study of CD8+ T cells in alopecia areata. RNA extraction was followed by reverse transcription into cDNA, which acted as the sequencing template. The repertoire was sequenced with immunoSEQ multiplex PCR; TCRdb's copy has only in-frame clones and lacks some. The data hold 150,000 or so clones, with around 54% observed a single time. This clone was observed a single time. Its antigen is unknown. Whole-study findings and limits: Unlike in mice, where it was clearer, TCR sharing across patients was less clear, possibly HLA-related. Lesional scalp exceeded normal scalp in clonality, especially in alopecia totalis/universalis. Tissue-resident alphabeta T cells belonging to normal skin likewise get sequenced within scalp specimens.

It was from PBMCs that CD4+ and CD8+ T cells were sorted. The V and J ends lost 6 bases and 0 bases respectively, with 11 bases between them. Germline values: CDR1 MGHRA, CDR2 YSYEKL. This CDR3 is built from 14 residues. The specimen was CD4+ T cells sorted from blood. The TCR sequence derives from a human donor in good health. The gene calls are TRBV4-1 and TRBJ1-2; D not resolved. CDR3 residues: CASRVPGTNYGYTF. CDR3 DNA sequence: TGCGCCAGCAGAGTTCCGGGGACTAACTATGGCTACACCTTC.